One and the same sample provided the 4 T cell receptor beta chains below, sequenced in a study of shared clonotypes between healthy human individuals. The repertoire was sequenced with immunoSEQ multiplex PCR; TCRdb's copy has only in-frame clones and lacks some. The data show approximately 2.1 million clones, 85% to 95% seen once. Source material: naive CD4+ T cells from PBMCs. Subset reported: CD45RA+ positively selected. The receptors come from a man younger than 35 in good health. Some clones in this sample may be carry-over from other donors' samples.

V and J are TRBV4-1 and TRBJ2-7; maybe TRBD1 (6 bases). CDR1 and CDR2 (germline): MGHRA, YSYEKL. The V end was cut by 5 bases, the J end by 5 bases, with 19 bases between. The CDR3 totals 15 residues. The CDR3 region is CASSVSQGQLNEQYF. For the CDR3, the DNA is TGCGCCAGCAGCGTTAGCCAAGGACAGTTGAACGAGCAGTACTTC.

The chain combines TRBV5-1 with TRBJ2-7; the D gene is possibly TRBD1 (5 bases). V lost 0 bases, J lost 3 bases, and 10 bases lay in between. The CDR3 is 14 residues long. CDR1 is SGHRS, CDR2 YFSETQ, per germline. CDR3 nucleotide sequence: TGCGCCAGCAGCTTGGGACGAAGGGGCTACGAGCAGTACTTC. It is translated as CASSLGRRGYEQYF.

The chain uses TRBV7-9 and TRBJ1-5; D is unresolved. Germline V gene sequence: CDR1 SEHNR, CDR2 FQNEAQ (reference sequence). Trimming removed 2 bases at V and 7 bases at J, with 6 bases between. The CDR3 extends over 12 amino acids. CDR3 protein: CASSLTTQPQHF. The CDR3 coding sequence is TGTGCCAGCAGCTTAACCACCCAGCCCCAGCATTTT.

V and J are TRBV23-1 and TRBJ1-5; 7 positions match TRBD1. TRBV23-1 is reported as an ORF; its role is uncertain. CDR3 length: 17 residues. The ends lost 2 bases at V and 5 bases at J; junction bases unmatched: 12. This CDR3 is CASSQIPRRDRYQPQHF. In DNA form, the CDR3 reads TGCGCCAGCAGTCAAATCCCCCGGAGGGACAGATATCAGCCCCAGCATTTT.